Following are 8 T cell receptor beta chains from one sample sequenced in a study of lung T cells in sarcoidosis with Löfgren's syndrome. One entry per CDR3 protein, called by TCRdb with MiXCR from the reads. Here the sample spans 50,000 to 65,000 distinct CDR3 sequences, 21% being singletons. The sample comprised CD4+ T cells from PBMCs. These TCRs come from a human donor with sarcoidosis (Löfgren's syndrome or another form), or a control subject (not recorded which).

On this clonotype itself: An end of the junction differs from the germline gene, which may be a read error. CDR3 bases: TGTGCCAGCAGCTTATTGGGCGGATGGGCCTACGGGCAGTACTTC. Its translation: CASSLLGGWAYGQYF. This chain uses TRBV7-2 with TRBJ2-7; D gene ambiguous. Looked up from germline, CDR1 is SGHTA and CDR2 is FQGNSA. The length of the CDR3 is 15 residues.

A few counts support this clonotype. The V call is TRBV19, the J call TRBJ2-5, with D possibly TRBD1 on 5 matching bases. V dropped 4 bases and J dropped 2 bases, with 14 bases sitting between them. Germline V gene data show CDR1 as LNHDA and CDR2 as SQIVND (reference sequence). The CDR3 covers 15 residues. DNA of the CDR3: TGTGCCAGTAGTAAGCTGTCAGGGATGCAAGAGACCCAGTACTTC. This translates into CASSKLSGMQETQYF.

Many counts were recorded for this clonotype. The chain is built from TRBV24-1 and TRBJ2-1; D not resolved. This CDR3 region has 15 residues. Trimming stripped 3 bases from V and 0 bases from J, with 8 bases between. CDR1 and CDR2 from the germline V gene are KGHDR and SFDVKD. CDR3 sequence: CATSDATSSYNEQFF. The CDR3 DNA reads as TGTGCCACCAGTGATGCCACGAGCTCCTACAATGAGCAGTTCTTC.

This clonotype was picked up a small number of times. The V gene is TRBV9, the J gene TRBJ2-1, with 8 bases aligning to TRBD1. The junction had 5 bases not matched to a gene; V was cut back by 0 bases and J by 3 bases. This CDR3 comprises 16 residues. Germline assignment: CDR1 SGDLS and CDR2 YYNGEE. The DNA for the CDR3 is TGTGCCAGCAGCGTAGCTCCAGGGGGCGACTACAATGAGCAGTTCTTC. Amino acid sequence: CASSVAPGGDYNEQFF. Complete variable domain (other parts from reference TRBV9 and TRBJ2-1): DSGVTQTPKHLITATGQRVTLRCSPRSGDLSVYWYQQSLDQGLQFLIQYYNGEERAKGNILERFSAQQFPDLHSELNLSSLELGDSALYFCASSVAPGGDYNEQFFGPGTRLTVL.

This clonotype has ten or more counts. The J gene is TRBJ2-3, the V gene TRBV20-1, with 10 bases that match TRBD2. The V gene end was trimmed by 1 base and the J gene end by 2 bases; junction bases not matched to a gene: 3. The CDR3 contains 15 residues. Looked up from germline, CDR1 is DFQATT and CDR2 is SNEGSKA (reference sequence). CDR3 nucleotides: TGCAGTGCTAGAGTTAGCGGGGGGTCCACAGATACGCAGTATTTT. As protein: CSARVSGGSTDTQYF.

This clonotype occurred a few times. V and J are TRBV4-2 and TRBJ2-5; TRBD2 agrees at 11 bases. The CDR3 runs to 17 residues. Germline CDR1 LGHNA, CDR2 YNFKEQ. V shed 1 base, J shed 4 bases, and the junction held 8 bases outside the gene matches. The CDR3 protein is CASSQGPTSGERETQYF. CDR3 coding DNA: TGTGCCAGCAGCCAAGGCCCGACTAGCGGGGAAAGAGAGACCCAGTACTTC.

This clonotype has just a few counts. The V and J genes are TRBV5-4 and TRBJ2-7, with D maybe TRBD1 (6 bases). The ends were cut back, 4 bases at V and 6 bases at J, with 14 bases in the middle. The germline CDR1 and CDR2 sequences are SGHNT and YYREEE (reference sequence). The CDR3 has 13 residues. As DNA, the CDR3 is TGTGCCAGCAGCCGTTCCCAGGGGCTCGAGCAGTACTTC. It translates to CASSRSQGLEQYF. Full variable domain (outside the CDR3, taken from reference TRBV5-4 and TRBJ2-7): ETGVTQSPTHLIKTRGQQVTLRCSSQSGHNTVSWYQQALGQGPQFIFQYYREEENGRGNFPPRFSGLQFPNYSSELNVNALELDDSALYLCASSRSQGLEQYFGPGTRLTVT.

At least ten counts were recorded for this clonotype. The chain recombines TRBV6-1 with TRBJ2-1, with D possibly being TRBD2 (6 bases). The V and J ends lost 7 bases and 7 bases respectively, with 17 bases between them. The CDR3 is made up of 14 amino acids. The V gene's germline CDR1 is MNHNS and CDR2 SASEGT. The CDR3 loop is CASKEAGSVNEQFF. Here the CDR3 DNA reads TGTGCCAGCAAGGAGGCGGGATCAGTTAATGAGCAGTTCTTC.